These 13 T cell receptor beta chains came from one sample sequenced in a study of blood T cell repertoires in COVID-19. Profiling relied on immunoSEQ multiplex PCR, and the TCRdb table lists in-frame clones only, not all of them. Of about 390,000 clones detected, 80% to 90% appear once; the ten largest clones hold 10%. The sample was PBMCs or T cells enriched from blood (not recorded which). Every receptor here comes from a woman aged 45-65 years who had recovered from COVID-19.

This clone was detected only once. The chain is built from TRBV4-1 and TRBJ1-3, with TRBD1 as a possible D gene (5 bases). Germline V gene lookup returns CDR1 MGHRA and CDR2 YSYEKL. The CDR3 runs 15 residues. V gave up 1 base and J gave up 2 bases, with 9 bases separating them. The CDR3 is CASSQGEGTGNTIYF. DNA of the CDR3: TGCGCCAGCAGCCAAGGGGAGGGGACTGGAAACACCATATATTTT.

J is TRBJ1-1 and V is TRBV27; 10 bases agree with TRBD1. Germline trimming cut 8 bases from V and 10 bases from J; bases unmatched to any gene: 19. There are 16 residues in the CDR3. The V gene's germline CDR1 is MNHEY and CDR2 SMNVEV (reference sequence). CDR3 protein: CASRNLRDRGKAAAFF. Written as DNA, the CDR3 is TGTGCCAGCCGTAACCTCCGGGACAGGGGAAAGGCTGCAGCTTTCTTT.

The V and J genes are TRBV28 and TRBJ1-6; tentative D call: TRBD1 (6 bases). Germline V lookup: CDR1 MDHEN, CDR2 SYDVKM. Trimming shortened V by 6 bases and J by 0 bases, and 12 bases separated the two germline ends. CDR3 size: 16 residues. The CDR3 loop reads CASSNTGSSYNSPLHF. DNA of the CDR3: TGTGCCAGCAGCAACACAGGGAGCTCCTATAATTCACCCCTCCACTTT. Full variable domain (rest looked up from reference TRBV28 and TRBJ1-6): DVKVTQSSRYLVKRTGEKVFLECVQDMDHENMFWYRQDPGLGLRLIYFSYDVKMKEKGDIPEGYSVSREKKERFSLILESASTNQTSMYLCASSNTGSSYNSPLHFGNGTRLTVT.

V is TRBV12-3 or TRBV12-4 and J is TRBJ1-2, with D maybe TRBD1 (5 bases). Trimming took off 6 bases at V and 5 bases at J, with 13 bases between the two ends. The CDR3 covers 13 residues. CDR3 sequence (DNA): TGTGCCAGCAGGTCAGGGTCCCCGTATGGCTACACCTTC. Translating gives CASRSGSPYGYTF.

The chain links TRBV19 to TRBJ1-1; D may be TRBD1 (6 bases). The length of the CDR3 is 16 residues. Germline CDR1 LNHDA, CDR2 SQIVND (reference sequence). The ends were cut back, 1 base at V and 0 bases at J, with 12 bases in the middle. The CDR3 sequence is CASSIVMDSLNTEAFF. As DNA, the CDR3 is TGTGCCAGTAGTATAGTGATGGACAGCCTGAACACTGAAGCTTTCTTT.

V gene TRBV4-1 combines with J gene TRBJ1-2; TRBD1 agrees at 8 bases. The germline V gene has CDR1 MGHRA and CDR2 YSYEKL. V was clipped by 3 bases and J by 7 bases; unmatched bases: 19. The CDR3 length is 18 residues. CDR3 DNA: TGCGCCAGCAGCCAGGACCAGGGGGCTACCCCTTTTGGTGGTGGCTACACCTTC. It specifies CASSQDQGATPFGGGYTF.

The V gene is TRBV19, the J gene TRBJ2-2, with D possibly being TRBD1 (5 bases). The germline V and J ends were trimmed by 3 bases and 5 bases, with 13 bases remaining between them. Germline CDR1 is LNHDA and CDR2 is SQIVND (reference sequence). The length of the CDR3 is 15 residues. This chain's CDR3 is CASSMEGAETGELFF. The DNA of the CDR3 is TGTGCCAGTAGTATGGAAGGGGCAGAAACCGGGGAGCTGTTTTTT.

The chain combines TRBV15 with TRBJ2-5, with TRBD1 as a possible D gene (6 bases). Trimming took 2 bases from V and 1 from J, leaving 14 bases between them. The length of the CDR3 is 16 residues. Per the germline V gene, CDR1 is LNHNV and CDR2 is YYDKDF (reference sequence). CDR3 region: CATSRPYGTSQETQYF. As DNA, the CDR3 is TGTGCCACCAGCAGACCCTACGGGACATCCCAAGAGACCCAGTACTTC.

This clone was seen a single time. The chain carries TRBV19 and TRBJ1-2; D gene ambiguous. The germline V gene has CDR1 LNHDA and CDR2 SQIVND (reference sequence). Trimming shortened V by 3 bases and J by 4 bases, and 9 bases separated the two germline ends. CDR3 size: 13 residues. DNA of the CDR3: TGTGCCAGTAGTATCGGGATTTCCTATGGCTACACCTTC. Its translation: CASSIGISYGYTF. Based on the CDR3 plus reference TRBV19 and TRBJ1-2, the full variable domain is DGGITQSPKYLFRKEGQNVTLSCEQNLNHDAMYWYRQDPGQGLRLIYYSQIVNDFQKGDIAEGYSVSREKKESFPLTVTSAQKNPTAFYLCASSIGISYGYTFGSGTRLTVV.

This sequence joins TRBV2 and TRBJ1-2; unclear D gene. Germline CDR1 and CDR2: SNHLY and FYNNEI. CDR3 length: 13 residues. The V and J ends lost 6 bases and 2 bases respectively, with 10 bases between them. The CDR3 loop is CASSLSANYGYTF. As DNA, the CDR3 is TGTGCCAGCAGCCTTTCCGCGAACTATGGCTACACCTTC.

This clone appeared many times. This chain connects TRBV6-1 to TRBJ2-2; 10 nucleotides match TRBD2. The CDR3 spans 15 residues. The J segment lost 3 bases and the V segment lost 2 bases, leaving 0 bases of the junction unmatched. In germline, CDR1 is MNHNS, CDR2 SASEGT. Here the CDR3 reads CASSELAGDTGELFF. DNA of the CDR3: TGTGCCAGCAGTGAACTAGCGGGGGACACCGGGGAGCTGTTTTTT.

The CDR3: CASSLTGTGFSGYTF. The CDR3 nucleotides are TGTGCCAGCAGCCTCACCGGGACAGGGTTTAGCGGCTACACCTTC. This chain joins TRBV5-6 and TRBJ1-2, with 9 bases aligning to TRBD1. V shed 4 bases and J 8 bases; nucleotides not matched to a gene: 12. The germline V gene encodes CDR1 SGHDT and CDR2 YYEEEE. The length of the CDR3 is 15 residues. Variable domain in full (rest from reference TRBV5-6 and TRBJ1-2): DAGVTQSPTHLIKTRGQQVTLRCSPKSGHDTVSWYQQALGQGPQFIFQYYEEEERQRGNFPDRFSGHQFPNYSSELNVNALLLGDSALYLCASSLTGTGFSGYTFGSGTRLTVV.

This CDR3 reads CASQSAEAFF. CDR3 coding DNA: TGTGCCAGCCAAAGCGCTGAAGCTTTCTTT. The genes are TRBV6-5 and TRBJ1-1; no firm D call. The CDR3 runs 10 residues. V dropped 8 bases and J dropped 6 bases, with 7 bases sitting between them. CDR1 is MNHEY and CDR2 is SVGAGI in the germline V gene.